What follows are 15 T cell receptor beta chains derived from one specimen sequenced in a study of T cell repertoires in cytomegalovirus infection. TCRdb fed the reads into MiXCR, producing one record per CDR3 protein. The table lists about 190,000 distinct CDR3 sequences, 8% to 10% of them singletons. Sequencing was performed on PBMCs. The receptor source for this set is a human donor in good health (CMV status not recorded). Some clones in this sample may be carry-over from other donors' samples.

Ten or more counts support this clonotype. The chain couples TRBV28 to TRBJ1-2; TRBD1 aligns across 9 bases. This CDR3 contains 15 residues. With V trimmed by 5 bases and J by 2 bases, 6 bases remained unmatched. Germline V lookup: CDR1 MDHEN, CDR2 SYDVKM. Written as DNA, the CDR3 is TGTGCCAGCAGTGTTCCGGGACAGGGCAACTATGGCTACACCTTC. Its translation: CASSVPGQGNYGYTF.

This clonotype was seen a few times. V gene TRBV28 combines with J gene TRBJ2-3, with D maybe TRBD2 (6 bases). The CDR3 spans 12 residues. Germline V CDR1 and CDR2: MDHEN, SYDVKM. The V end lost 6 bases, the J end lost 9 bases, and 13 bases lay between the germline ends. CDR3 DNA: TGTGCCAGCAGCCGTCTAGCGCTAACGCAGTATTTT. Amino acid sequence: CASSRLALTQYF.

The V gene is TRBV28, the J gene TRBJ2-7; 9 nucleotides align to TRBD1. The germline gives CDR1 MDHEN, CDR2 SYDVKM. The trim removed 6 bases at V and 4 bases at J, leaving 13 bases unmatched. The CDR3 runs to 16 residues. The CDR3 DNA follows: TGTGCCAGCAGCGCCCAACCGGGACAGGGTAAATACGAGCAGTACTTC. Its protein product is CASSAQPGQGKYEQYF.

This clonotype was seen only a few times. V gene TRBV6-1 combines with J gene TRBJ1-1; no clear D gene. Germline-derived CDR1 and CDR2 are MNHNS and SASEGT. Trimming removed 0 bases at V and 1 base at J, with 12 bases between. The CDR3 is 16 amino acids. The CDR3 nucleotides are TGTGCCAGCAGTGAAGCGGCAGCAGGTGGGAACACTGAAGCTTTCTTT. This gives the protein CASSEAAAGGNTEAFF.

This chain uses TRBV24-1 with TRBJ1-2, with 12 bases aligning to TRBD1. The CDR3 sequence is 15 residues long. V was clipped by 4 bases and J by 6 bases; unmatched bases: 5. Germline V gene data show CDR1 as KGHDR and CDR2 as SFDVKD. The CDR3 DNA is TGTGCCACCAGTGAAGGGACAGGGGGCGTGGATGGCTACACCTTC. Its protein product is CATSEGTGGVDGYTF.

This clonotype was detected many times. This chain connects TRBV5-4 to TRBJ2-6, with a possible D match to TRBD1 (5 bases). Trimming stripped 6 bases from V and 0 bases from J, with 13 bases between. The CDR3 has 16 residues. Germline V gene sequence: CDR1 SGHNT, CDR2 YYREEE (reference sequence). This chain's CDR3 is CASIEGVISGANVLTF. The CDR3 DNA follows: TGTGCCAGCATTGAAGGGGTCATCTCTGGGGCCAACGTCCTGACTTTC.

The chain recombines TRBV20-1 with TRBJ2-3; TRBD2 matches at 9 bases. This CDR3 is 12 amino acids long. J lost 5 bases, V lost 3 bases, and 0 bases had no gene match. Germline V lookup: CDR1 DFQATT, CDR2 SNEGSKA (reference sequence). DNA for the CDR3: TGCAGTGCTAGTAGCGGGAGAGATACGCAGTATTTT. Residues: CSASSGRDTQYF.

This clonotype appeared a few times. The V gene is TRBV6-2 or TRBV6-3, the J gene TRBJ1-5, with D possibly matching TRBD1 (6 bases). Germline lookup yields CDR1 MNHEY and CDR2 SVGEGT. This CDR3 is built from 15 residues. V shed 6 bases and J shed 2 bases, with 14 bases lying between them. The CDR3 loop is CASSQQGFGNQPQHF. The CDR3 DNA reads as TGTGCCAGCAGCCAACAGGGTTTTGGCAATCAGCCCCAGCATTTT.

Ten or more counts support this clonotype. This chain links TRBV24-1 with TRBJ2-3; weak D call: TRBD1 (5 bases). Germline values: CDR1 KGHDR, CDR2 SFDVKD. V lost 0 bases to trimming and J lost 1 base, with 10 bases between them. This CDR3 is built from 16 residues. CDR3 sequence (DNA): TGTGCCACCAGTGATTTGTCCGACAGACGCACAGATACGCAGTATTTT. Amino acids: CATSDLSDRRTDTQYF.

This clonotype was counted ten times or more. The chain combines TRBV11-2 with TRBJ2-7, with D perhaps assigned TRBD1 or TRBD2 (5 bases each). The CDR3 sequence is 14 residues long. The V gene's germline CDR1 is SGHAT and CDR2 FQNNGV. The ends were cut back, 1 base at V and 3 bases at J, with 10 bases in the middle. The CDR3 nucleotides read TGTGCCAGCAGCTTAGGTGGGGGTGGCTACGAGCAGTACTTC. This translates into CASSLGGGGYEQYF.

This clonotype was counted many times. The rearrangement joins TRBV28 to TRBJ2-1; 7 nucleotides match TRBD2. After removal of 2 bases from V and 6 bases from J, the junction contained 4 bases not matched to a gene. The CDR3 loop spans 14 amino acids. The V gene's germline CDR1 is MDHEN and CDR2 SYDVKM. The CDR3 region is CASSLVGLFNEQFF. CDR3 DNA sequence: TGTGCCAGCAGTTTAGTGGGACTATTCAATGAGCAGTTCTTC.

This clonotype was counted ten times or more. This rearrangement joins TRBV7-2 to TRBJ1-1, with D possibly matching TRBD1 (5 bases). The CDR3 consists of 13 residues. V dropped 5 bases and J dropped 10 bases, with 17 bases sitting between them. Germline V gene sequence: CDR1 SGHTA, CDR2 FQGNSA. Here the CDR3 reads CASSRTGVNPAFF. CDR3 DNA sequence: TGTGCCAGCAGCCGAACGGGGGTTAACCCAGCTTTCTTT.

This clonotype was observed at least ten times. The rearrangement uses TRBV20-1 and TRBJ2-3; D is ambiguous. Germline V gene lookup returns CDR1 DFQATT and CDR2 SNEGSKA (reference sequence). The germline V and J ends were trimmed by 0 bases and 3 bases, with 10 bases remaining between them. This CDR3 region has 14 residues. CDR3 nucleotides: TGCAGTGCTAGAGATGGAAGTTCGACAGATACGCAGTATTTT. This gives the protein CSARDGSSTDTQYF.

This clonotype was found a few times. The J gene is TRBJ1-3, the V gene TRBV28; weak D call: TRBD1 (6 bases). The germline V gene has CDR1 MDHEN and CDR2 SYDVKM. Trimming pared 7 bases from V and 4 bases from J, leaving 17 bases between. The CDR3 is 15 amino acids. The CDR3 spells CASTPTGTSGNTIYF. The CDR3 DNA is TGTGCCAGCACCCCAACAGGGACTTCGGGAAACACCATATATTTT.

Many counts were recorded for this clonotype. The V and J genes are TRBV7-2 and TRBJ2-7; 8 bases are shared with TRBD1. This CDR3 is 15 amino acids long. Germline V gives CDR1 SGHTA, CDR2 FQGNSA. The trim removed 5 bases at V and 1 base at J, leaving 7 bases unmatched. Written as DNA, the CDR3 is TGTGCCAGCAGCAACAAGAGGACAGGGTCCTACGAGCAGTACTTC. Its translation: CASSNKRTGSYEQYF.